What follows are 2 T cell receptor beta chains derived from one specimen sequenced in a study of OX40 agonist ivuxolimab in advanced cancers. Only in-frame clones appear in the TCRdb table, and some are missing; sequencing was by immunoSEQ multiplex PCR. Of roughly 53,000 clones listed, roughly nine tenths are singletons. Here the sequenced sample was CD4+ or CD8+ T cells sorted from blood, taken in a trial of the OX40 agonist ivuxolimab. The receptors originated from an adult with an advanced solid tumor such as melanoma, head and neck, liver or kidney cancer.

In its sample, this clone was seen a few times. The CDR3 protein is CASSRSGRDTGELFF. The CDR3 coding sequence is TGTGCCAGCAGTCGCAGCGGGAGAGACACCGGGGAGCTGTTTTTT. The V and J genes are TRBV7-3 and TRBJ2-2; 8 bases agree with TRBD2. The CDR3 runs 15 residues. V lost 6 bases, J lost 3 bases, and 6 bases stayed unmatched. The V gene's germline CDR1 is SGHTA and CDR2 FQGTGA.

This clone was seen just once. V is TRBV5-5 and J is TRBJ2-1; 9 bases are shared with TRBD2. Germline V lookup: CDR1 SGHKS, CDR2 YYEKEE (reference sequence). CDR3 size: 15 residues. Trimming took 5 bases from V and 2 from J; bases not matched to a gene: 5. The CDR3 sequence is CASSPAGGTYNEQFF. The CDR3 DNA reads as TGTGCCAGCAGTCCAGCGGGAGGCACCTACAATGAGCAGTTCTTC.